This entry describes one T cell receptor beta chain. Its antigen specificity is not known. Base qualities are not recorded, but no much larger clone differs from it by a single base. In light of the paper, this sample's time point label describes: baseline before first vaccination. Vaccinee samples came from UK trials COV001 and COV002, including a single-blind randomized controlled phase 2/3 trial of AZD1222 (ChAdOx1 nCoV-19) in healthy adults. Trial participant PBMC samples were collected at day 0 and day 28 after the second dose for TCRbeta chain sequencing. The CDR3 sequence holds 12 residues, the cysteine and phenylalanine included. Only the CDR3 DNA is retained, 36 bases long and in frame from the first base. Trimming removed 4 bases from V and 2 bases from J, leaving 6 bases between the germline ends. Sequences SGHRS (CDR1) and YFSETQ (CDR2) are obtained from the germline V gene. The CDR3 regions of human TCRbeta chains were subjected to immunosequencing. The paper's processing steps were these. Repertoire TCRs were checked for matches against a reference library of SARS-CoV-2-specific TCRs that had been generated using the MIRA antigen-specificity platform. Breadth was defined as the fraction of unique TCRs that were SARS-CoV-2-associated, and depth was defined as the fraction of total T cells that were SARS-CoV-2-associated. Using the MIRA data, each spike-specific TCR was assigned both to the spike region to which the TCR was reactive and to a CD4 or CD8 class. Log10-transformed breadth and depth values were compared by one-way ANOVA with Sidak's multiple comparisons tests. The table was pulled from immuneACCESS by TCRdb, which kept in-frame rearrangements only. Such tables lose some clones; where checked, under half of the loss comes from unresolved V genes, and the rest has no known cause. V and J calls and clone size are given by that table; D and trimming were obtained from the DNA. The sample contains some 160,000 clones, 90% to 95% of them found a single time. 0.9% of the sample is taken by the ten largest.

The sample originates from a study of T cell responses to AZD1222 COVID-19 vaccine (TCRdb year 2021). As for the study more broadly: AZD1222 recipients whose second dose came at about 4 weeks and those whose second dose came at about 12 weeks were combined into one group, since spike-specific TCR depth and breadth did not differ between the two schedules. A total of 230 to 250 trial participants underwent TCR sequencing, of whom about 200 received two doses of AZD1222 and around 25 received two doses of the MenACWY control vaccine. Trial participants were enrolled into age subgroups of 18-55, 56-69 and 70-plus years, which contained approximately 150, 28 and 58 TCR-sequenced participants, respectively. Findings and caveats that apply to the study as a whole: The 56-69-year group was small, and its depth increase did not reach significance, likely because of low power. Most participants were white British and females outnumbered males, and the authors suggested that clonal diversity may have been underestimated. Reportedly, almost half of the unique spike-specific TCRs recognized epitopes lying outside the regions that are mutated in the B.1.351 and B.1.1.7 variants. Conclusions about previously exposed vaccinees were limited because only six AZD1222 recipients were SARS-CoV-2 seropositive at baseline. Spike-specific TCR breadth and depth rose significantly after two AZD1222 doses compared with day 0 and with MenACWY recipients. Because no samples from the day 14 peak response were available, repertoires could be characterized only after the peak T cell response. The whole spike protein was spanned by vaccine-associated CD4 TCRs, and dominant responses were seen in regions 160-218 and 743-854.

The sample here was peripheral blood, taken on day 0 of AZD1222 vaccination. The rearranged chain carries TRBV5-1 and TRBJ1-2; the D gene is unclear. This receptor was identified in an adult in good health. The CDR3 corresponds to CASSPDNYGYTF. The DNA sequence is TGCGCCAGCAGCCCAGACAACTATGGCTACACCTTC. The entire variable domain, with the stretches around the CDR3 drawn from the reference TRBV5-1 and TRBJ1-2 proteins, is KAGVTQTPRYLIKTRGQQVTLSCSPISGHRSVSWYQQTPGQGLQFLFEYFSETQRNKGNFPGRFSGRQFSNSRSEMNVSTLELGDSALYLCASSPDNYGYTFGSGTRLTVV.